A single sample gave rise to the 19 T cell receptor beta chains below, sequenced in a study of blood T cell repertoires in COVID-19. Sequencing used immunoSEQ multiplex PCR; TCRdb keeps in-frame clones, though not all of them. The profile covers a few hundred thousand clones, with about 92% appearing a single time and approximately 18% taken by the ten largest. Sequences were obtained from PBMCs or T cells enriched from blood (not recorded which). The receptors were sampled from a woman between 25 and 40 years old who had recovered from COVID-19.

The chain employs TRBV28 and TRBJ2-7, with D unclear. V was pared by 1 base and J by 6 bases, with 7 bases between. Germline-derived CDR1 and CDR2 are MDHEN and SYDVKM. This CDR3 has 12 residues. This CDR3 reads CASSLSRVEQYF. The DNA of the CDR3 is TGTGCCAGCAGTTTATCTCGGGTCGAGCAGTACTTC.

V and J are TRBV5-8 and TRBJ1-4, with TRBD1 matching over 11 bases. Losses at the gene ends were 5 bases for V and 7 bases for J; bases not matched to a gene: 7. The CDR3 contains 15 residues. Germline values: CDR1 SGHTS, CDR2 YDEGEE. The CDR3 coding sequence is TGTGCCAGCAGACTAGGACAGGGGGCTTTTGAAAAACTGTTTTTT. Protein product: CASRLGQGAFEKLFF.

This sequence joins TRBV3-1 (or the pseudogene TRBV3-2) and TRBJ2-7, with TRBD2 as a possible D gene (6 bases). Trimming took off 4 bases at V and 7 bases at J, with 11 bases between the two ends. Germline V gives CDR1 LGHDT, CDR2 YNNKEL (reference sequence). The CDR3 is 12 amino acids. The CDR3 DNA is TGTGCCAGCAGCCGGGGGGACGGGGAGCAGTACTTC. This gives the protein CASSRGDGEQYF.

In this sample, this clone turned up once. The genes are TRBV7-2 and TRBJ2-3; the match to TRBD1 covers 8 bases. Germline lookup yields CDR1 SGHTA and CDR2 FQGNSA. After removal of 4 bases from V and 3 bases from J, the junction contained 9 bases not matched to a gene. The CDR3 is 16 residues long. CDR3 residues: CASSYRRTGTTDTQYF. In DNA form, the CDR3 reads TGTGCCAGCAGCTATAGAAGGACAGGGACGACAGATACGCAGTATTTT.

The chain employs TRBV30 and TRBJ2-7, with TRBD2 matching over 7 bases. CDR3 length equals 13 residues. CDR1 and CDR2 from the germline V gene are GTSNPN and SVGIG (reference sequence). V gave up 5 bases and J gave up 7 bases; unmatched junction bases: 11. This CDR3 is CAWGGGDTWEQYF. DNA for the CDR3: TGTGCCTGGGGGGGAGGGGATACTTGGGAGCAGTACTTC. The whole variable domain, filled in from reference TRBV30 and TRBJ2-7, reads SQTIHQWPATLVQPVGSPLSLECTVEGTSNPNLYWYRQAAGRGLQLLFYSVGIGQISSEVPQNLSASRPQDRQFILSSKKLLLSDSGFYLCAWGGGDTWEQYFGPGTRLTVT.

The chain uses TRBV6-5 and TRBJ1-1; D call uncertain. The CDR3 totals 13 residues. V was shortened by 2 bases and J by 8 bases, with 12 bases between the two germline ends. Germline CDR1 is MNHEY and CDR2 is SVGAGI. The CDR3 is CASSYHWEAEAFF. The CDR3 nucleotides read TGTGCCAGCAGTTACCATTGGGAGGCGGAAGCTTTCTTT.

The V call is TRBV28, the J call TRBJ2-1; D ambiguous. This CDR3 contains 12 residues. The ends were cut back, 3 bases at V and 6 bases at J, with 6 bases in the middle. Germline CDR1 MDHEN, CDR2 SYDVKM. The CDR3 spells CASSFVSNEQFF. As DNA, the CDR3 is TGTGCCAGCAGTTTCGTCAGCAATGAGCAGTTCTTC.

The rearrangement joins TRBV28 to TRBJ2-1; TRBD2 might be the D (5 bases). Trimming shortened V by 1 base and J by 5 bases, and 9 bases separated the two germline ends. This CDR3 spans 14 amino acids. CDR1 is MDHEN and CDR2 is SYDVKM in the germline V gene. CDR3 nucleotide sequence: TGTGCCAGCAGTTTATCCACCGGGGACAATGAGCAGTTCTTC. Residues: CASSLSTGDNEQFF. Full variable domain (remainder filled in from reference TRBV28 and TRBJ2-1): DVKVTQSSRYLVKRTGEKVFLECVQDMDHENMFWYRQDPGLGLRLIYFSYDVKMKEKGDIPEGYSVSREKKERFSLILESASTNQTSMYLCASSLSTGDNEQFFGPGTRLTVL.

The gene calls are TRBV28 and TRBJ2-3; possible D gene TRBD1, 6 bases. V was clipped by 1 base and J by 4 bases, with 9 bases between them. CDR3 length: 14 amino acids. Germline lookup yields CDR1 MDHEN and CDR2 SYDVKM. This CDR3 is CASSLFGQSDTQYF. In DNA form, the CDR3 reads TGTGCCAGCAGTTTATTCGGACAGTCAGATACGCAGTATTTT.

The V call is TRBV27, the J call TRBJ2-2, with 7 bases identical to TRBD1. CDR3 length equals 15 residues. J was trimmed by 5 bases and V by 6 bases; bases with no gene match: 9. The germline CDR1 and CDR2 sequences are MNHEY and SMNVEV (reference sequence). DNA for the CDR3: TGTGCCAGCAGATGGGACAGCCTGGGGACCGGGGAGCTGTTTTTT. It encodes CASRWDSLGTGELFF.

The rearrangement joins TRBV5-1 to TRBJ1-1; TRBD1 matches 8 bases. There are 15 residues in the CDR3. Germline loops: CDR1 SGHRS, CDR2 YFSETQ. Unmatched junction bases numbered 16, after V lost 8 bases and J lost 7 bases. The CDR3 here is CASNVLDREYDEAFF. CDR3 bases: TGCGCCAGTAATGTTTTGGACAGGGAATATGATGAAGCTTTCTTT.

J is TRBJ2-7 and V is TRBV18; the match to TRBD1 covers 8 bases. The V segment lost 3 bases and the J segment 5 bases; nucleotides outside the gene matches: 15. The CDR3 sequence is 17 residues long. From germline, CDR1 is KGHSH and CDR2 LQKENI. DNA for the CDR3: TGTGCCAGCTCACCGCTGCGTCCGGGGACAGGCGGAGACGAGCAGTACTTC. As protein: CASSPLRPGTGGDEQYF.

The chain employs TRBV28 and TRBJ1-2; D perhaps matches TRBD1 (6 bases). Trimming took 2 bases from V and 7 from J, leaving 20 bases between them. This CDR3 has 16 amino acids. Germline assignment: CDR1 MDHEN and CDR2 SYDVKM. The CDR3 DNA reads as TGTGCCAGCAGTTTACCTTGGGGGCGCCATGATGGTGGCTACACCTTC. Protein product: CASSLPWGRHDGGYTF.

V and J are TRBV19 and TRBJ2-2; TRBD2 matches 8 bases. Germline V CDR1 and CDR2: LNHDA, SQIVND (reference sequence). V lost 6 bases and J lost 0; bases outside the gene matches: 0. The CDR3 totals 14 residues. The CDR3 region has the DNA TGTGCCAGTAGACTAGCGGCGAACACCGGGGAGCTGTTTTTT. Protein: CASRLAANTGELFF.

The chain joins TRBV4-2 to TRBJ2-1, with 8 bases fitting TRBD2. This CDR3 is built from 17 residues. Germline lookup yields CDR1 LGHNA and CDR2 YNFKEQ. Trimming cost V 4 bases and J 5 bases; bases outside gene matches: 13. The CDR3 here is CASSLPVVVAGNNEQFF. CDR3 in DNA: TGTGCCAGCAGCCTACCCGTCGTTGTAGCGGGGAACAATGAGCAGTTCTTC.

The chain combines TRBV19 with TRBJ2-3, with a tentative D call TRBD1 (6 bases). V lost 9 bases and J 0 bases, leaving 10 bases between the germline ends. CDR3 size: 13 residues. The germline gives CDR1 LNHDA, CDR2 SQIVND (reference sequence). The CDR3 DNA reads TGTGCCAGCGGACAGACTAGCACAGATACGCAGTATTTT. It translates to CASGQTSTDTQYF.

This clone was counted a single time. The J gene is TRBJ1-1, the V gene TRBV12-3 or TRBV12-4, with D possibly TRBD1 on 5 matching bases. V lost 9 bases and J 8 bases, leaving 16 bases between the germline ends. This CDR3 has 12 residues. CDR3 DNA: TGTGCCAGTGGCCGGGGCGCGGGGGAAGCTTTCTTT. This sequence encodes CASGRGAGEAFF.

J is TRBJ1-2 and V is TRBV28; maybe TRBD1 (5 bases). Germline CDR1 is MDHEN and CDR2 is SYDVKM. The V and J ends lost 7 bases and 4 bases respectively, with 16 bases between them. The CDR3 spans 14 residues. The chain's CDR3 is CASTTGAFFYGYTF. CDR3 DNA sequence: TGTGCCAGCACTACAGGAGCCTTTTTCTATGGCTACACCTTC.

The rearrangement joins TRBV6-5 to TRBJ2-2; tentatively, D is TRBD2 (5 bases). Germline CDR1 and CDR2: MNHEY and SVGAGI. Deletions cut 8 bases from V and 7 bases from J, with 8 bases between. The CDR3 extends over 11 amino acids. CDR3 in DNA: TGTGCCAGCTTTAGCGTCGGGGAGCTGTTTTTT. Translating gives CASFSVGELFF.